The 15 T cell receptor beta chains listed next were all sequenced from one sample in a study of blood T cell repertoires in COVID-19 (dated by TCRdb to between 2020 and 2021). Library preparation was by the immunoSEQ multiplex PCR assay. TCRdb re-hosts the immuneACCESS table, in-frame sequences only. Its copies lack some clones; in the studies checked, an unresolved V gene accounts for under half of them, and the cause for the rest is not known. In all, the sample holds 200,000 to 300,000 clones, and under 90% of those were seen once. In total, the top ten clones hold 4% to 5% of the sample. What was sequenced was peripheral blood. The receptors were gathered from a man between 60 and 75 years old with acute or convalescent COVID-19.

The rearrangement uses TRBV9 and TRBJ2-1, with TRBD1 matching over 10 bases. The CDR3 length is 14 residues. CDR1 is SGDLS and CDR2 is YYNGEE in the germline V gene. With 4 bases clipped from V and 10 bases from J, the junction kept 8 bases outside the gene matches. Written as DNA, the CDR3 is TGTGCCAGCAGCTCCCGGACAGGGGGGGAAGAGCAGTTCTTC. Translated: CASSSRTGGEEQFF.

In its sample, this clone was seen once. In DNA form, the CDR3 reads TGTGCCAGCAGTCGCGACAGGGGTTCCTACAATGAGCAGTTCTTC. This sequence encodes CASSRDRGSYNEQFF. This chain uses TRBV27 with TRBJ2-1; 8 nucleotides align to TRBD1. CDR1 and CDR2 from the germline V gene are MNHEY and SMNVEV (reference sequence). This CDR3 contains 15 residues. Trimming cost V 5 bases and J 1 base; bases outside gene matches: 4.

This chain links TRBV5-1 with TRBJ1-2, with a tentative D call TRBD1 (6 bases). There are 12 residues in the CDR3. The germline V gene encodes CDR1 SGHRS and CDR2 YFSETQ. The V and J ends lost 4 bases and 7 bases respectively, with 11 bases between them. In nucleotides, the CDR3 is TGCGCCAGCAGCCTAACAGGGTTTGGCTACACCTTC. Amino acids: CASSLTGFGYTF. The whole variable domain, remainder taken from reference TRBV5-1 and TRBJ1-2, is KAGVTQTPRYLIKTRGQQVTLSCSPISGHRSVSWYQQTPGQGLQFLFEYFSETQRNKGNFPGRFSGRQFSNSRSEMNVSTLELGDSALYLCASSLTGFGYTFGSGTRLTVV.

The chain employs TRBV6-6 and TRBJ1-2; D possibly corresponds to TRBD1 (5 bases). V lost 2 bases to trimming and J lost 12 bases, with 7 bases between them. Germline CDR1 and CDR2: MNHNY and SVGAGI (reference sequence). The CDR3 has 10 amino acids. CDR3: CASSYGGNTF. CDR3 nucleotide sequence: TGTGCCAGCAGTTACGGGGGGAACACCTTC.

A single count supports this clone. The gene calls are TRBV6-5 and TRBJ1-1; D is possibly TRBD1 (5 bases). V dropped 0 bases and J dropped 4 bases, with 15 bases sitting between them. Germline V gene lookup returns CDR1 MNHEY and CDR2 SVGAGI. The CDR3 runs to 16 residues. CDR3 in amino acids: CASSYSLRGTGTEAFF. Here the CDR3 DNA reads TGTGCCAGCAGTTACTCGCTTCGGGGGACCGGCACTGAAGCTTTCTTT.

In the case of this clone: Other DNA sequences in this sample translate to the same CDR3. This sequence joins TRBV27 and TRBJ1-4; 8 positions agree with TRBD1. The germline CDR1 and CDR2 sequences are MNHEY and SMNVEV (reference sequence). This CDR3 contains 14 residues. The J segment lost 8 bases and the V segment lost 6 bases, leaving 8 bases of the junction unmatched. The CDR3 protein is CASSRQGAGEKLFF. As DNA, the CDR3 is TGTGCCAGCAGCCGTCAGGGGGCGGGGGAAAAACTGTTTTTT.

The J gene is TRBJ2-7, the V gene TRBV6-5; D might be TRBD2 (6 bases). The CDR3 sequence is 16 residues long. Germline V gene sequence: CDR1 MNHEY, CDR2 SVGAGI. Trimming removed 4 bases at V and 0 bases at J, with 16 bases between. CDR3 in amino acids: CASSLAASGVSYEQYF. CDR3 sequence (DNA): TGTGCCAGCAGTTTGGCTGCTTCGGGGGTCTCCTACGAGCAGTACTTC.

In this sample, this clone turned up many times. This sequence joins TRBV6-5 and TRBJ2-5; 7 positions agree with TRBD2. CDR3 length equals 14 residues. In germline, CDR1 is MNHEY, CDR2 SVGAGI. The CDR3 region has the DNA TGTGCTAGCGTGGGGGGAGGGCCGGGAGAGACCCAGTACTTC. Its translation is CASVGGGPGETQYF.

V gene TRBV25-1 combines with J gene TRBJ2-5, with D possibly TRBD2 on 6 matching bases. The CDR3 is made up of 12 amino acids. With 6 bases removed from V and 1 base from J, the gap between germline ends came to 6 bases. The germline V gene encodes CDR1 MGHDK and CDR2 SYGVNS. This chain's CDR3 is CASRLAQETQYF. The CDR3 DNA sequence: TGTGCCAGCAGACTAGCCCAAGAGACCCAGTACTTC.

This chain connects TRBV4-2 to TRBJ1-5, with 8 bases identical to TRBD1. V shed 1 base and J 7 bases; nucleotides not matched to a gene: 6. The CDR3 length is 15 residues. CDR1 LGHNA and CDR2 YNFKEQ come from the germline V gene. CDR3 sequence: CASSQADREGQPQHF. CDR3 coding DNA: TGTGCCAGCAGCCAAGCGGACAGGGAAGGACAGCCCCAGCATTTT.

This chain joins TRBV27 and TRBJ2-5; 7 positions match TRBD1. The CDR3 length is 18 residues. The germline V gene encodes CDR1 MNHEY and CDR2 SMNVEV (reference sequence). The junction had 20 bases not matched to a gene; V was cut back by 6 bases and J by 4 bases. The CDR3 reads CASSSVGWGQPRGETQYF. As DNA, the CDR3 is TGTGCCAGCAGCTCTGTGGGTTGGGGACAGCCCCGAGGAGAGACCCAGTACTTC.

V is TRBV7-2 and J is TRBJ2-3, with no clear D. Germline-derived CDR1 and CDR2 are SGHTA and FQGNSA. V was pared by 3 bases and J by 3 bases, with 7 bases between. This CDR3 region has 13 residues. CDR3 DNA: TGTGCCAGCAGCTTGAGTGCGACAGATACGCAGTATTTT. It encodes CASSLSATDTQYF.

The gene calls are TRBV7-9 and TRBJ1-6, with D perhaps TRBD1 (6 bases). Germline CDR1 SEHNR, CDR2 FQNEAQ (reference sequence). The V and J ends lost 1 base and 10 bases respectively, with 17 bases between them. The CDR3 spans 16 residues. The CDR3 DNA is TGTGCCAGCAGCTTAGAGGCGACAGGAGGAAGATCACCCCTCCACTTT. Its protein product is CASSLEATGGRSPLHF.

This clone appeared a single time. V is TRBV15 and J is TRBJ1-2; 8 positions match TRBD1. The CDR3 is 15 amino acids. The V and J ends lost 0 bases and 5 bases, in that order; junction bases with no gene match: 5. Per the germline V gene, CDR1 is LNHNV and CDR2 is YYDKDF (reference sequence). The DNA of the CDR3 is TGTGCCACCAGCAGAGATGCAGGGGGCGTATATGGCTACACCTTC. This sequence encodes CATSRDAGGVYGYTF.

The J gene is TRBJ2-7, the V gene TRBV4-1; TRBD1 might be the D (5 bases). CDR1 is MGHRA, CDR2 YSYEKL, per germline. Trimming removed 0 bases at V and 0 bases at J, with 9 bases between. There are 15 residues in the CDR3. The CDR3 coding sequence is TGCGCCAGCAGCCAAGATAGGGGCTTCTCCTACGAGCAGTACTTC. Translated, it gives CASSQDRGFSYEQYF.